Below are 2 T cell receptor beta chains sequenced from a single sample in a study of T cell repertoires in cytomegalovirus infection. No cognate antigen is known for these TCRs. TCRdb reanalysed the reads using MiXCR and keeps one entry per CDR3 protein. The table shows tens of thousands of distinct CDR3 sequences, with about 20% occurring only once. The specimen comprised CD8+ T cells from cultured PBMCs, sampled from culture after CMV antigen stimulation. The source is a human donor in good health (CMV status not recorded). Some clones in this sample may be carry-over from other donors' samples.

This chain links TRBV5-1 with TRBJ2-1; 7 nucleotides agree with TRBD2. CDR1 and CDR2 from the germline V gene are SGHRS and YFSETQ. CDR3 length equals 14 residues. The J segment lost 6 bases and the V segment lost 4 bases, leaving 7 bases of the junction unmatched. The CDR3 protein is CASSVRGDGNEQFF. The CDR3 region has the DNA TGCGCCAGCAGCGTTCGGGGGGACGGCAATGAGCAGTTCTTC.

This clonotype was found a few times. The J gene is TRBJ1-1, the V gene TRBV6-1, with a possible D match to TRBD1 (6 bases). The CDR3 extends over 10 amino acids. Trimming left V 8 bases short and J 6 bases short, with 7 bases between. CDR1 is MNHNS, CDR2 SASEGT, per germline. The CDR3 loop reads CASGGPEAFF. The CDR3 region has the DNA TGTGCCAGCGGGGGGCCTGAAGCTTTCTTT.